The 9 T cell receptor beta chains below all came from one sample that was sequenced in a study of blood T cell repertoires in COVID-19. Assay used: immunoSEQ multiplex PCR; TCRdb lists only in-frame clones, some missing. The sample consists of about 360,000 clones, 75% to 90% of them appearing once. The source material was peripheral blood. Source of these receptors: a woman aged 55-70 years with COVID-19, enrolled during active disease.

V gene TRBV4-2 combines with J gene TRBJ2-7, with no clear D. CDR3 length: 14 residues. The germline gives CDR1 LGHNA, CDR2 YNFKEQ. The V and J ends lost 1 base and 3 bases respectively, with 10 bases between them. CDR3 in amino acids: CASSQVEGGYEQYF. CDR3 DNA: TGTGCCAGCAGCCAAGTCGAAGGCGGCTACGAGCAGTACTTC.

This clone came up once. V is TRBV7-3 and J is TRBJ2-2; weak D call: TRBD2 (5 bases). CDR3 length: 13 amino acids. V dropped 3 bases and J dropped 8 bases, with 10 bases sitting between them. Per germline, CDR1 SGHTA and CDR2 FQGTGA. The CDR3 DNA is TGTGCCAGCAGCTTCACCGAGGGTGGGGAGCTGTTTTTT. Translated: CASSFTEGGELFF.

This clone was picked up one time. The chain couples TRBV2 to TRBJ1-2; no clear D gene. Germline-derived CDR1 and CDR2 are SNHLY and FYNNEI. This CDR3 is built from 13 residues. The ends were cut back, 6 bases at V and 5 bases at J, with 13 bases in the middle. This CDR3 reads CASSQTGTYGYTF. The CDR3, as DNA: TGTGCCAGCAGCCAGACGGGAACTTATGGCTACACCTTC.

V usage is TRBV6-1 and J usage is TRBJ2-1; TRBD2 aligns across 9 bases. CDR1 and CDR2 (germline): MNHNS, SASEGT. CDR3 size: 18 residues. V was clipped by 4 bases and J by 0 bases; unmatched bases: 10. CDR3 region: CASSGAGGRSSSYNEQFF. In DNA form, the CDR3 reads TGTGCCAGCAGTGGAGCGGGGGGACGTTCGAGCTCCTACAATGAGCAGTTCTTC.

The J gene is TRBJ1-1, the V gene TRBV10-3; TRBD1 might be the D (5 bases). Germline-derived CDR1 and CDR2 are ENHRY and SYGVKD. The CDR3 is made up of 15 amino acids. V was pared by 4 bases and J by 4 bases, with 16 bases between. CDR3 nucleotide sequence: TGTGCCATCAGTGGGGTGACAGTTTCGGGCACTGAAGCTTTCTTT. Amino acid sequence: CAISGVTVSGTEAFF.

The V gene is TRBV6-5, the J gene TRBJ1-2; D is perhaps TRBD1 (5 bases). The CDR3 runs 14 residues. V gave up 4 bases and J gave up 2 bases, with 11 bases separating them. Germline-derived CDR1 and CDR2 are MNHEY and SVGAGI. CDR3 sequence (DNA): TGTGCCAGCAGTTGGGGCCCGAAGAACTATGGCTACACCTTC. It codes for CASSWGPKNYGYTF.

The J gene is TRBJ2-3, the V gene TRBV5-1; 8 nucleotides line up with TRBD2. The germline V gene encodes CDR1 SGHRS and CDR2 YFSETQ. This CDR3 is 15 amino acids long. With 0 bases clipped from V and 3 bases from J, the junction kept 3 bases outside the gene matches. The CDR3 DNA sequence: TGCGCCAGCAGCTTGGTGGGGACTAGGACAGATACGCAGTATTTT. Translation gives CASSLVGTRTDTQYF.

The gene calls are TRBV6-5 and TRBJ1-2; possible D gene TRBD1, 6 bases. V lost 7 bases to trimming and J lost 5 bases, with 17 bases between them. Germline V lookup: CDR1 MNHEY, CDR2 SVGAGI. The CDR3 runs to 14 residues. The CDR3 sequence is CASKYQGRGYGYTF. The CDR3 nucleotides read TGTGCCAGCAAGTACCAGGGGAGGGGTTATGGCTACACCTTC.

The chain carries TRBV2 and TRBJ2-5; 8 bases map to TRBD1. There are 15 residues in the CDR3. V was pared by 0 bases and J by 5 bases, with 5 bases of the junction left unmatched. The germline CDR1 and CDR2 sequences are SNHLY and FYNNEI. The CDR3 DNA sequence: TGTGCCAGCAGTGAAGCCGGACAGGGCATCGAGACCCAGTACTTC. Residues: CASSEAGQGIETQYF.